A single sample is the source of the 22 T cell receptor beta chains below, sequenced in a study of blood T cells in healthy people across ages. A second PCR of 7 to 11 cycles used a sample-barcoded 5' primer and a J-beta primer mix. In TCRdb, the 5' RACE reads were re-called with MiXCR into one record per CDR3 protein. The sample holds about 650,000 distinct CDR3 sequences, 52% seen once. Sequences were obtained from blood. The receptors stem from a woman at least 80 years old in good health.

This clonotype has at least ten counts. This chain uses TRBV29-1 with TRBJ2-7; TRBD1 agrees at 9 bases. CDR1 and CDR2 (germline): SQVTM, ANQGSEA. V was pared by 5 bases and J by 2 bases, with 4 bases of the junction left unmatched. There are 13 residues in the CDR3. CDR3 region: CSVLGQGPYEQYF. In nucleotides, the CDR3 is TGCAGCGTTTTGGGACAGGGTCCCTACGAGCAGTACTTC.

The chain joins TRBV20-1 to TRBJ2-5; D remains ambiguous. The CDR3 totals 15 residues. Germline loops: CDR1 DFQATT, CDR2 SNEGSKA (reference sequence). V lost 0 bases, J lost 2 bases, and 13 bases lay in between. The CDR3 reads CSARDRTAAQETQYF. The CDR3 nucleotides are TGCAGTGCTAGAGATCGGACGGCGGCTCAAGAGACCCAGTACTTC.

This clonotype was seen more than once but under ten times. The chain's CDR3 is CASGLVLGKQNNNEQYF. Written as DNA, the CDR3 is TGTGCTAGTGGTTTGGTACTGGGGAAACAAAACAACAATGAGCAGTACTTC. The J gene is TRBJ2-7, the V gene TRBV12-5, with D hard to call. The V end lost 0 bases, the J end lost 7 bases, and 22 bases lay between the germline ends. This CDR3 comprises 17 residues. Germline CDR1 reads LGHNT; CDR2 reads FRNRAP.

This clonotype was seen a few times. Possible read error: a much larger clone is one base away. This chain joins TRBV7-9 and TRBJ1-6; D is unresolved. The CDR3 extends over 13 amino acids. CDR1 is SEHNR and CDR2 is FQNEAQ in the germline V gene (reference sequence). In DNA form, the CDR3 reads TGTGCCATCAGCCCTAGCGACAATTCACCCCTCCACTTT. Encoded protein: CAISPSDNSPLHF.

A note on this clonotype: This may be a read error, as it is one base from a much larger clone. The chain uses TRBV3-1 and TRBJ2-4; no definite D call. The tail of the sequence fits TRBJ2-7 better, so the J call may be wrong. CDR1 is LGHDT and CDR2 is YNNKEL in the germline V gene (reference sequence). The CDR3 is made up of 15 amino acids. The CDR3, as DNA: TGTGCCAGCAGCCAAGTCGTCAGACCCTCTCACGAGCAGTACTTC. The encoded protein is CASSQVVRPSHEQYF.

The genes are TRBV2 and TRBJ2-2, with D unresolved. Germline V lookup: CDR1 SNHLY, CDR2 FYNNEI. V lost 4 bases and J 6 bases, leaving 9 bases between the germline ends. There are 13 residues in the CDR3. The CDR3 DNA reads TGTGCCAGCAGTGTATTAGCTGCCGGGGAGCTGTTTTTT. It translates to CASSVLAAGELFF.

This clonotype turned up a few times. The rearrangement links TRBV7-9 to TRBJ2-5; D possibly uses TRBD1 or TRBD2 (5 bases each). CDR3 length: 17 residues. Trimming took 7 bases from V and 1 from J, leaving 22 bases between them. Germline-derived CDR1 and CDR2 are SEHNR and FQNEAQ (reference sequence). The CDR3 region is CASTGRGTIFTQETQYF. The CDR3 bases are TGTGCCAGCACCGGCCGGGGCACTATCTTTACCCAAGAGACCCAGTACTTC.

The CDR3 is CSVEDHQRNEQFF. CDR3 DNA: TGCAGCGTTGAAGATCACCAAAGAAATGAGCAGTTCTTC. The V call is TRBV29-1, the J call TRBJ2-1; D unclear. Germline V gives CDR1 SQVTM, CDR2 ANQGSEA. The V end lost 0 bases, the J end lost 7 bases, and 10 bases lay between the germline ends. CDR3 length: 13 residues.

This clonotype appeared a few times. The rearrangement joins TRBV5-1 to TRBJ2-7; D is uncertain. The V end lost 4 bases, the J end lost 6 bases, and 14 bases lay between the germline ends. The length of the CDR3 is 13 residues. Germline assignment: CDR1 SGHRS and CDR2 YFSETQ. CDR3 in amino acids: CASSKRAGFEQYF. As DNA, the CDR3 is TGCGCCAGCAGCAAACGGGCAGGCTTCGAGCAGTACTTC. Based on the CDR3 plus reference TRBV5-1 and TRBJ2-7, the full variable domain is KAGVTQTPRYLIKTRGQQVTLSCSPISGHRSVSWYQQTPGQGLQFLFEYFSETQRNKGNFPGRFSGRQFSNSRSEMNVSTLELGDSALYLCASSKRAGFEQYFGPGTRLTVT.

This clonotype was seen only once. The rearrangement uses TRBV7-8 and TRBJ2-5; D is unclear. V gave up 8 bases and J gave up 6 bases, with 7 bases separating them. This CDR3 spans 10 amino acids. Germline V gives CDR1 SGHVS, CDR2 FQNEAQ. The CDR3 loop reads CASGWQTQYF. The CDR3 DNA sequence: TGTGCCAGCGGTTGGCAGACCCAGTACTTC. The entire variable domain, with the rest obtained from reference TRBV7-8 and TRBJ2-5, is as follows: GAGVSQSPRYKVAKRGQDVALRCDPISGHVSLFWYQQALGQGPEFLTYFQNEAQLDKSGLPSDRFFAERPEGSVSTLKIQRTQQEDSAVYLCASGWQTQYFGPGTRLLVL.

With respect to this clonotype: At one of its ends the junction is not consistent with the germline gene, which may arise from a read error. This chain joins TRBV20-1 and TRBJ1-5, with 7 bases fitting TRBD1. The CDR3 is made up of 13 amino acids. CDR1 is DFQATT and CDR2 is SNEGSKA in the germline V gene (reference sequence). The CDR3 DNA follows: TGCAGTGCTAGGACAGGGCTCAATCAGTCCCAGCATTTT. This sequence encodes CSARTGLNQSQHF.

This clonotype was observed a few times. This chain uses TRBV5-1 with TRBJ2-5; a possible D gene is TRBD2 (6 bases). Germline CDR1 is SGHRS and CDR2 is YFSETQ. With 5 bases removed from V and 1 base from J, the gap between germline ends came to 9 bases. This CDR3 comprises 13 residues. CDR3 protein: CASRGEVQETQYF. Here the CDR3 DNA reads TGCGCCAGCAGGGGGGAGGTCCAAGAGACCCAGTACTTC.

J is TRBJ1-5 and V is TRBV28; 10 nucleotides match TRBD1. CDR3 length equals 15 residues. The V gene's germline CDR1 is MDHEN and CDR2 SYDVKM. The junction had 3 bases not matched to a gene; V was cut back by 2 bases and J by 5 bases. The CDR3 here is CASSLDRGPYQPQHF. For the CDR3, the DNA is TGTGCCAGCAGTTTAGACAGGGGGCCTTATCAGCCCCAGCATTTT.

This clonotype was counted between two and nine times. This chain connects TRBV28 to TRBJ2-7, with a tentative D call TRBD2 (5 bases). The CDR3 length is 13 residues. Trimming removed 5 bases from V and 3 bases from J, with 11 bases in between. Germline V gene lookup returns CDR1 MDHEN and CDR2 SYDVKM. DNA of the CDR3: TGTGCCAGCAGTGGGAACAGCGGCTACGAGCAGTACTTC. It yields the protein CASSGNSGYEQYF. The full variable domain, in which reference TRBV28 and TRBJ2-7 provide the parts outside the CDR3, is DVKVTQSSRYLVKRTGEKVFLECVQDMDHENMFWYRQDPGLGLRLIYFSYDVKMKEKGDIPEGYSVSREKKERFSLILESASTNQTSMYLCASSGNSGYEQYFGPGTRLTVT.

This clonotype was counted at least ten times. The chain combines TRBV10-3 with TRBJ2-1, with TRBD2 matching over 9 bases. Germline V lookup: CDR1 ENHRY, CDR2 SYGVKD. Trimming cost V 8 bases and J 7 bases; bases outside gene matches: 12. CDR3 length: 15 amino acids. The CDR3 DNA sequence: TGTGCCATCTCCCCAGCGGGAGGCAGCTGGAATGAGCAGTTCTTC. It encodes CAISPAGGSWNEQFF.

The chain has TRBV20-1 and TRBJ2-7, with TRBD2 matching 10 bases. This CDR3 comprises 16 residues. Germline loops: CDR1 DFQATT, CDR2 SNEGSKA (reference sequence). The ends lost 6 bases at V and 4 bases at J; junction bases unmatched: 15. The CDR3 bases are TGCAGTGCCGCTCCGGGACTAGCGCCCCAAAGATACGAGCAGTACTTC. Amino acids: CSAAPGLAPQRYEQYF.

This CDR3 is CASSLGTSGVRGLNEQYF. For the CDR3, the DNA is TGTGCCAGCAGCTTAGGGACTAGCGGAGTACGTGGGCTCAACGAGCAGTACTTC. The gene calls are TRBV7-2 and TRBJ2-5; 10 nucleotides match TRBD2. The DNA matches TRBJ2-7 better at its end, which makes the J call doubtful. The CDR3 has 18 residues. Germline V gene lookup returns CDR1 SGHTA and CDR2 FQGNSA.

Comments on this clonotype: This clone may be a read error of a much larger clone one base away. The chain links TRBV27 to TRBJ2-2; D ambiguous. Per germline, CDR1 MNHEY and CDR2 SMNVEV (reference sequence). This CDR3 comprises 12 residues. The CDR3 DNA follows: TGTGCCAGCAGGTTATCGAGGGGGGAGCTGTTTTTT. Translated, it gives CASRLSRGELFF.

As DNA, the CDR3 is TGTGCCACCGCCCCGAGACAGGGGGCAGAAGAGCAGTACTTC. It translates to CATAPRQGAEEQYF. The chain links TRBV10-3 to TRBJ2-1; TRBD1 matches 10 bases. The DNA end favors TRBJ2-7, so the J call may be wrong. CDR1 and CDR2 from the germline V gene are ENHRY and SYGVKD. This CDR3 region has 14 residues.

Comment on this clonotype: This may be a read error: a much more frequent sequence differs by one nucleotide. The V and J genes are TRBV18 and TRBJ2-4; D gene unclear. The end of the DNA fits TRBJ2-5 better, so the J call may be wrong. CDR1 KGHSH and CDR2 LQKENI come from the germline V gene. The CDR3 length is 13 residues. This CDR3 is CTSSPSQPETQYF. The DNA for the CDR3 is TGTACCAGCTCGCCTTCTCAGCCGGAGACCCAGTACTTC.

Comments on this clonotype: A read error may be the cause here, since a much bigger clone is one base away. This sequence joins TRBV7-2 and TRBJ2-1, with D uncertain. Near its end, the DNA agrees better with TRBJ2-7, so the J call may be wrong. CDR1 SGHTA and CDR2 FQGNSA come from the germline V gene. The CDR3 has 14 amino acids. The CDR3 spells CASTLGRVYNEQYF. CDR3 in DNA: TGTGCCAGCACCTTAGGACGGGTTTACAATGAGCAGTACTTC.

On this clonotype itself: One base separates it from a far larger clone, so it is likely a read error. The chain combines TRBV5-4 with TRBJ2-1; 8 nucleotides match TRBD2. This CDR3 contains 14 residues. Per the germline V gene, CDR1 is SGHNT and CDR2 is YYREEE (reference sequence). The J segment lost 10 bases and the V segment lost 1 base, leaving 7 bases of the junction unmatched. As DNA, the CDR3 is TGTGCCAGCAGCTTGACTAGCGGATCCTACGAGCAGTTCTTC. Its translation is CASSLTSGSYEQFF.